This TCR beta chain was found in a study of cytomegalovirus exposure and HLA in healthy donors (dated by TCRdb to the late 2010s). A note on the overall study: An earlier analysis of approximately 550 of the donors reported 250 to 300 Gb of sequence data and some 120 million unique TCR beta sequences from roughly 180 million T cells. Genome-wide SNP genotypes for about 65% of the roughly 670 donors were used in a later genetic analysis, which treated that subset as a discovery cohort. The T cell repertoires of several hundred subjects were profiled by immunosequencing and related to cytomegalovirus serostatus. The later analysis used no new phenotypic data to find candidate immune exposures, relying instead on TCR beta sequences and their occurrence across donors. An early release that covered 640 HLA-typed donors contained approximately 320 gigabases of sequencing data and 70 million to 100 million unique TCR sequences. High-throughput TCR immunosequencing, statistical association of individual TCRs with disease status, and machine learning were combined to predict cytomegalovirus infection status. A separate validation cohort of some 130 different subjects was used in addition to the roughly 670-subject first cohort. An earlier analysis of a few hundred of the donors applied high-throughput TCR beta sequencing to assess whether each TCR beta V gene segment acted as functional or pseudogenic. Among a few hundred genotyped donors of the cohort, an average of 235,054 unique TCR beta nucleotide sequences were sequenced per donor, about a sixth of them non-productive. The aim of the study was to test whether cataloging public T cell receptors could identify signatures of past pathogen exposure. Class I and class II HLA loci were covered by the typing at four-digit resolution. A later analysis re-analyzed previously published TCR beta repertoires from 666 donors and added high-resolution HLA genotyping to study TCR occurrence patterns. Alongside the repertoire data, information on donor age, sex, ethnicity and CMV serostatus was compiled. The number of typed donors differed by locus: about 629-630 for A, B, C, DRB1 and DQB1; approximately 520 for DQA1; around 610 for DPA1; and roughly 490 for DPB1. Roughly five DR-DQ haplotypes were handled as single units for association and clustering because linkage in the cohort was strong. Every discovery cohort repertoire had been produced on one sequencing platform. The genetic ancestry cluster associated with self-reported Caucasian donors included roughly 84% of the approximately 430 genotyped donors.

In total, around 600 healthy bone marrow donors made up the cohort. At the time of sampling, all cohort members were nominally healthy, though unrecorded immune exposures were likely present. The donor tested CMV seronegative and was one of the 352 seronegative cohort members. A peripheral blood sample was collected from each donor, and TCR beta sequencing was performed on peripheral blood mononuclear cells. The Qiagen DNeasy Blood Extraction Kit was used to extract genomic DNA from the blood cell samples. The library was built by means of the immunoSEQ multiplex PCR assay. A mixture of 60 forward primers for TCR Vbeta segments and 13 reverse primers for TCR Jbeta segments was used in the multiplex PCR. A multiplex PCR assay on genomic DNA amplified the CDR3 region of rearranged TCR beta genes. On the Illumina HiSeq System, the amplified TCR beta libraries were sequenced as 87-base-pair reads. On the study's bioinformatics: A later analysis counted some 80 million unique TCR beta chains across the 666 repertoires, and some 12 million of these chains were shared by at least two donors. To remove PCR and sequencing errors, raw reads were error-corrected and collapsed into unique sequences using a nearest-neighbor algorithm that merged closely related sequences. V, D and J gene segments were assigned by aligning CDR3 sequences to IMGT reference sequences. For a sequence to be retained, at least a six-nucleotide match to both a V gene segment and a J gene segment was required. A rearrangement was called productive if the CDR3 had no stop codons and remained in frame with V and J, and every other rearrangement was called non-productive. CDR3 was defined by IMGT convention, running from the second conserved V-encoded cysteine to the conserved J-encoded phenylalanine. In an earlier analysis of around 640 of the donors, sequences lacking an unambiguous match to a single V gene segment were excluded. In an earlier analysis of approximately 610 of the donors, V segments were called functional above 56.7% productive rearrangements and were called segregating when the between-donor standard deviation exceeded 5%. A statistical classification framework was built to diagnose cytomegalovirus status from the catalog of TCR beta chain sequences. In a later analysis, TCR nucleotide sequences were compared against IMGT/GENE-DB human TR gene sequences so that V and J genes could be assigned. A later analysis assigned CDR3 sequences and most-parsimonious VDJ recombination scenarios with the TCRdist pipeline. In a later analysis, each TCR beta chain was defined by its CDR3 amino acid sequence together with its V-gene family, and reads lacking a unique V-gene family were excluded. A later analysis removed over 500 highly shared, low-generation-probability nucleotide sequences to deal with suspected cross-contamination and a sequencing artifact. For each public chain, a later analysis derived a clonal expansion index from normalized ranks of inferred template counts within each repertoire. In a later analysis, generation probabilities were computed with a VDJ recombination model fitted to out-of-frame rearrangements, and the resulting probabilities were checked against IGoR. In a later analysis, hypergeometric tests were used to score TCR-TCR, TCR-HLA and TCR-CMV co-occurrence, with a repertoire-size bias correction applied to TCR pairs. A later analysis estimated false discovery rates by permuting HLA or CMV assignments 20 times. In a later analysis, co-occurring TCRs were grouped using DBSCAN, and TCRdist sequence similarity was added for clustering within HLA-allele-positive subsets. Co-occurrence clustering excluded repertoires with fewer than 30,000 or more than 120,000 public chains, plus five with anomalous nucleotide sharing. This immuneACCESS table, as held by TCRdb, lists in-frame sequences with V and J called but not all clones. Of the missing ones, under half trace to an unresolved V gene in checked studies; the others have no known cause. V and J calls and clone size are those listed in that table; D and trimming were worked out from the DNA. This sample holds more than 150,000 clones; about 82% were observed only once. The ten biggest clones cover 1.5% to 2% of the sample.

Trimming at the junction amounts to 0 bases on V and 8 bases on J, and the germline ends lie 13 bases apart. The germline V gene encodes CDR1 SGHAT and CDR2 FQNNGV. Reading from cysteine to phenylalanine, the CDR3 counts 15 amino acids. The entry retains the CDR3 DNA only, 45 bases that are in frame from base 1. What the research found in general, with its limitations: Broadly in line with IMGT annotations, most TCR beta V segments showed up in productive rearrangements about 87% or about 30% of the time in an earlier analysis of a few hundred of the donors. In a later analysis, several top co-occurrence clusters were reported to appear linked to parvovirus B19, influenza, CMV and Epstein-Barr virus. Linkage disequilibrium might explain the correlated functional status among segregating V segments, but an unknown experimental factor could not be ruled out. In a later analysis, most CMV-associated TCR beta chains were found to appear HLA-restricted, with HLA associations seemingly driven largely by CMV exposure. The presence/absence analyses assumed that sequencing depth was roughly uniform across donors, and that assumption may not be true. A further reported finding was that TCR beta sequences accurately predicted the HLA-A and HLA-B alleles for most subjects in the first cohort. A few of the identified cytomegalovirus-associated TCR beta chains were confirmed in vitro to be specific for cytomegalovirus antigens. V-gene and J-gene trimming of TCR beta chains was associated with a missense DCLRE1C variant in a later genetic analysis, and the association was replicated in an independent cohort. Because counts were too low, fewer than 20 rarely observed V segments, including chromosome 9 orphons, were excluded from the earlier analysis of some 540 of the donors. The only immune exposure information available for the cohort was CMV serostatus. In a later analysis, the rate of TCR association differed among HLA loci, with DRB1 alleles having the most associated TCRs and HLA-C alleles having the fewest. Some IMGT-functional V segments, including TRBV6-2 and TRBV6-3, could not be told apart with the 87-base-pair reads, so those segments were excluded. A later analysis found that HLA-associated TCR beta chains were more clonally expanded and had lower generation probabilities than equally common non-associated chains. The study gave a list of some 150 TCR beta chains associated with cytomegalovirus. The authors suggested that the approach could potentially be extended to other disease states and immunological phenotypes. In this cohort, only TCR beta chains were sequenced, and detectable features were limited by the absence of alpha or paired-chain data. In a later analysis, 16,951 TCR beta sequences were associated with specific HLA alleles at a false discovery rate of 0.05. In both the original and validation cohorts, the classifier was reported to diagnose cytomegalovirus status with high specificity and sensitivity. HLA typing was unavailable for some donors at each locus, so association tests used only the typed subset. The sequencing pipeline was judged likely to have produced a cluster of highly shared sequence variants as a technical artifact. Across donors, most TCR sequences were observed very rarely, whereas some public TCRs were present in many individuals. Compared with the roughly 700-donor mean, donors in an Asian-associated ancestry cluster had fewer N-insertions in productive TCRs, according to a later genetic analysis. When HLA alleles, especially DR and DQ, strongly co-occurred, attributing TCR associations to individual alleles was difficult.

This clone showed up just once. The clone's antigen remains unknown. The input lacks base qualities; no much larger clone sits a single base away. The sequence joins TRBV11-2 to TRBJ1-4; D gene: possibly TRBD1, on 5 matching bases. Source material: PBMCs. This sequence was found in a man younger than 35 in good health and CMV-seronegative. The nucleotide sequence reads as follows: TGTGCCAGCAGCTTAGATGGGGGACTTCGGGAAAAACTGTTTTTT. It codes for CASSLDGGLREKLFF.